What follows are 19 T cell receptor beta chains derived from one specimen sequenced in a study of beta chain features in type 1 diabetes (dated by TCRdb to 2016 to 2019). The library relied on the immunoSEQ multiplex PCR assay. All of the isolated RNA was reverse transcribed with the High Capacity cDNA Reverse Transcription Kit, so expressed TCRB transcripts were sequenced. TCRdb took this table from immuneACCESS and kept in-frame rearrangements with V and J called. Such tables lack part of the clones; where checked against another copy, unresolved V genes explain under half of the gap, and the rest is unexplained. The sample table records roughly 400,000 clones; roughly 16% of these occur just once. The top ten hold approximately 0.019% of the sample. Input material: naive CD4+ T cells from blood. The sample's cell subset or site label is to be understood as: true naive CD4+ T cells. Receptors originate from a woman aged 18-29 years in good health.

A few counts support this clone. The CDR3 protein is CATSRARTSVNEQFF. The CDR3, as DNA: TGTGCCACCAGCAGAGCAAGGACTAGCGTCAATGAGCAGTTCTTC. This chain links TRBV15 with TRBJ2-1, with 9 bases matching TRBD2. The V gene end was trimmed by 1 base and the J gene end by 6 bases; junction bases not matched to a gene: 4. Looked up from germline, CDR1 is LNHNV and CDR2 is YYDKDF (reference sequence). The CDR3 totals 15 residues.

This clone was detected a few times. The chain recombines TRBV7-9 with TRBJ1-2, with TRBD1 matching 8 bases. This CDR3 has 14 amino acids. Trimming removed 2 bases from V and 4 bases from J; junction bases left unmatched: 3. Germline CDR1 reads SEHNR; CDR2 reads FQNEAQ (reference sequence). CDR3 sequence reads: CASSLQGATYGYTF. The CDR3 nucleotides read TGTGCCAGCAGCTTACAGGGGGCTACCTATGGCTACACCTTC.

This clone came up a few times. The V gene is TRBV7-9, the J gene TRBJ2-7; TRBD1 agrees at 12 bases. CDR1 is SEHNR and CDR2 is FQNEAQ in the germline V gene (reference sequence). This CDR3 contains 15 residues. J was trimmed by 5 bases and V by 1 base; bases with no gene match: 3. The CDR3 is CASSLVGTGGHEQYF. CDR3 in DNA: TGTGCCAGCAGCTTAGTCGGGACAGGGGGCCACGAGCAGTACTTC.

The gene calls are TRBV2 and TRBJ1-4, with 12 positions matching TRBD1. This CDR3 has 16 residues. The germline V gene encodes CDR1 SNHLY and CDR2 FYNNEI. The trim removed 7 bases at V and 6 bases at J, leaving 9 bases unmatched. CDR3 nucleotide sequence: TGTGCCAGCAAGCGGAGTGGGACAGGGGGCGATGAAAAACTGTTTTTT. It yields the protein CASKRSGTGGDEKLFF.

V usage is TRBV6-5 and J usage is TRBJ2-7; weak D call: TRBD2 (5 bases). CDR1 MNHEY and CDR2 SVGAGI come from the germline V gene. The CDR3 is 12 residues long. V lost 7 bases, J lost 7 bases, and 14 bases lay in between. DNA for the CDR3: TGTGCCAGCAACAGACTCGGGGAGGAGCAGTACTTC. Its translation: CASNRLGEEQYF.

This chain joins TRBV29-1 and TRBJ2-1, with TRBD1 matching over 7 bases. Germline V gives CDR1 SQVTM, CDR2 ANQGSEA. V was clipped by 6 bases and J by 11 bases; unmatched bases: 4. CDR3 length: 10 residues. CDR3 bases: TGCAGCGTACCGGACAGGCAGCAGTTCTTC. Its translation: CSVPDRQQFF.

The chain recombines TRBV9 with TRBJ1-4, with a weak D call TRBD1 (6 bases). The CDR3 spans 14 residues. Germline CDR1 is SGDLS and CDR2 is YYNGEE. V was cut by 4 bases and J by 4 bases, with 11 bases left in between. In DNA, the CDR3 is TGTGCCAGCAGCCCTCAGGGACATAATGAAAAACTGTTTTTT. It specifies CASSPQGHNEKLFF.

V usage is TRBV6-5 and J usage is TRBJ2-3; TRBD1 aligns across 9 bases. The CDR3 length is 13 residues. The V gene end was trimmed by 6 bases and the J gene end by 4 bases; junction bases not matched to a gene: 2. Germline CDR1 reads MNHEY; CDR2 reads SVGAGI. CDR3 DNA sequence: TGTGCCAGCAGACGGACAGGGGCAGATACGCAGTATTTT. Encoded protein: CASRRTGADTQYF.

The rearrangement links TRBV7-2 to TRBJ2-7; tentative D call: TRBD1 (5 bases). The CDR3 sequence is 15 residues long. With 2 bases removed from V and 6 bases from J, the gap between germline ends came to 17 bases. CDR1 SGHTA and CDR2 FQGNSA come from the germline V gene. The CDR3 DNA reads TGTGCCAGCAGCTTATCACAGGCCATCCCTCGCGAGCAGTACTTC. As protein: CASSLSQAIPREQYF.

The V call is TRBV4-2, the J call TRBJ1-2; 7 bases agree with TRBD1. V gave up 1 base and J gave up 6 bases; unmatched junction bases: 8. This CDR3 is 15 amino acids long. Germline V gene data show CDR1 as LGHNA and CDR2 as YNFKEQ. The CDR3 sequence is CASSQVGSGGDGYTF. In DNA form, the CDR3 reads TGTGCCAGCAGCCAAGTTGGGTCAGGGGGTGATGGCTACACCTTC.

The chain uses TRBV29-1 and TRBJ1-2; a possible D gene is TRBD1 (6 bases). CDR1 is SQVTM and CDR2 is ANQGSEA in the germline V gene. V lost 7 bases to trimming and J lost 4 bases, with 25 bases between them. This CDR3 contains 16 residues. The DNA of the CDR3 is TGCAGCGCCGGGGACGGGACACCGGGTCGGATCTATGGCTACACCTTC. Translated, it gives CSAGDGTPGRIYGYTF.

The chain uses TRBV30 and TRBJ1-3, with 7 bases identical to TRBD1. V dropped 5 bases and J dropped 1; count of bases not matched to a gene: 5. CDR1 is GTSNPN and CDR2 is SVGIG in the germline V gene (reference sequence). This CDR3 has 14 amino acids. CDR3 in DNA: TGTGCCTGGCAACAGGGGCCGTCTGGAAACACCATATATTTT. This sequence encodes CAWQQGPSGNTIYF.

This clone has only a few counts. This chain joins TRBV2 and TRBJ2-5; 9 bases match TRBD2. V was pared by 6 bases and J by 5 bases, with 7 bases of the junction left unmatched. The germline V gene has CDR1 SNHLY and CDR2 FYNNEI. The CDR3 runs to 14 residues. CDR3 protein: CASSVSGTSETQYF. In DNA form, the CDR3 reads TGTGCCAGCAGCGTATCCGGGACTAGCGAGACCCAGTACTTC.

This chain connects TRBV10-2 to TRBJ2-5; 10 bases match TRBD1. The CDR3 sequence is 16 residues long. Germline-derived CDR1 and CDR2 are WSHSY and SAAADI. The trim removed 8 bases at V and 1 base at J, leaving 10 bases unmatched. The CDR3 protein is CASGTGTGAPQETQYF. CDR3 DNA: TGCGCCAGCGGCACCGGGACAGGGGCGCCCCAAGAGACCCAGTACTTC.

This clone was seen a few times. The chain combines TRBV29-1 with TRBJ1-4; D call uncertain. V was pared by 3 bases and J by 3 bases, with 11 bases between. CDR3 length: 14 amino acids. Germline V gene lookup returns CDR1 SQVTM and CDR2 ANQGSEA. The chain's CDR3 is CSVEDFPANEKLFF. The CDR3, as DNA: TGCAGCGTTGAGGACTTTCCCGCTAATGAAAAACTGTTTTTT.

This clone has just a few counts. V usage is TRBV7-9 and J usage is TRBJ1-4, with a weak D call TRBD1 (5 bases). The germline V gene encodes CDR1 SEHNR and CDR2 FQNEAQ (reference sequence). V lost 5 bases to trimming and J lost 7 bases, with 14 bases between them. This CDR3 spans 14 amino acids. The CDR3 region has the DNA TGTGCCAGCAGCCCGCAGGGTAGGAGTGAAAAACTGTTTTTT. Protein product: CASSPQGRSEKLFF.

V and J are TRBV2 and TRBJ1-2, with D uncertain. Germline V gives CDR1 SNHLY, CDR2 FYNNEI. The CDR3 extends over 14 amino acids. The V end lost 5 bases, the J end lost 7 bases, and 17 bases lay between the germline ends. Here the CDR3 reads CASSSRGRSVGYTF. The CDR3 nucleotides read TGTGCCAGCAGTTCCCGGGGTAGGAGTGTTGGCTACACCTTC. Combining the CDR3 with reference TRBV2 and TRBJ1-2 gives the whole variable domain EPEVTQTPSHQVTQMGQEVILRCVPISNHLYFYWYRQILGQKVEFLVSFYNNEISEKSEIFDDQFSVERPDGSNFTLKIRSTKLEDSAMYFCASSSRGRSVGYTFGSGTRLTVV.

This clone was counted a few times. The chain links TRBV29-1 to TRBJ1-2; perhaps TRBD1 as D (5 bases). Trimming pared 4 bases from V and 8 bases from J, leaving 14 bases between. Germline V gene data show CDR1 as SQVTM and CDR2 as ANQGSEA. This CDR3 has 12 residues. In DNA, the CDR3 is TGCAGCGTTGGGCAGGGCGTTGGGGGCTACACCTTC. Protein: CSVGQGVGGYTF.

V is TRBV19 and J is TRBJ2-7, with 9 bases identical to TRBD1. Germline V gene sequence: CDR1 LNHDA, CDR2 SQIVND (reference sequence). Trimming cost V 3 bases and J 2 bases; bases outside gene matches: 5. This CDR3 region has 15 residues. DNA of the CDR3: TGTGCCAGTAGTATGATAGGGGACAGGGCCTACGAGCAGTACTTC. Its translation is CASSMIGDRAYEQYF.